The 11 T cell receptor beta chains below were found in one sample sequenced in a study of blood T cell repertoires in COVID-19. TCRdb keeps only in-frame clones here, not all; method: immunoSEQ multiplex PCR. The table lists roughly 110,000 clones, 86% of them singletons. Sequenced: peripheral blood. These receptors came from a man in his forties with acute or convalescent COVID-19.

The CDR3 protein is CSFRSGPNEQYF. CDR3 nucleotide sequence: TGCAGCTTTCGATCAGGGCCCAACGAGCAGTACTTC. The rearrangement joins TRBV29-1 to TRBJ2-7, with D perhaps matching TRBD1 (5 bases). This CDR3 has 12 residues. Deletions cut 8 bases from V and 5 bases from J, with 16 bases between. Germline V gene lookup returns CDR1 SQVTM and CDR2 ANQGSEA.

In its sample, this clone was seen a few times. The chain employs TRBV3-1 (or the pseudogene TRBV3-2) and TRBJ2-1, with 8 bases that match TRBD2. From germline, CDR1 is LGHDT and CDR2 YNNKEL (reference sequence). J was trimmed by 5 bases and V by 4 bases; bases with no gene match: 7. The CDR3 has 15 amino acids. CDR3 residues: CASSLLGLVDNEQFF. Written as DNA, the CDR3 is TGTGCCAGCAGCCTTTTGGGACTAGTCGACAATGAGCAGTTCTTC.

The chain couples TRBV6-1 to TRBJ2-7; 13 bases are shared with TRBD2. Per the germline V gene, CDR1 is MNHNS and CDR2 is SASEGT. CDR3 length: 15 residues. The V segment lost 1 base and the J segment 3 bases; nucleotides outside the gene matches: 0. Written as DNA, the CDR3 is TGTGCCAGCAGTGAAGGGACTAGCGGGAGCTACGAGCAGTACTTC. Translating it yields CASSEGTSGSYEQYF.

The chain employs TRBV19 and TRBJ2-1, with TRBD2 matching over 9 bases. CDR1 is LNHDA and CDR2 is SQIVND in the germline V gene (reference sequence). The CDR3 consists of 14 residues. The junction had 7 bases not matched to a gene; V was cut back by 6 bases and J by 7 bases. The CDR3 DNA sequence: TGTGCCAGTAGGCGGGAGGGCCGGGGTAATGAGCAGTTCTTC. This codes for CASRREGRGNEQFF.

The sample holds one count of this clone. The chain links TRBV7-9 to TRBJ1-1, with D perhaps TRBD1 (6 bases). This CDR3 spans 13 amino acids. In germline, CDR1 is SEHNR, CDR2 FQNEAQ (reference sequence). The ends were cut back, 5 bases at V and 4 bases at J, with 11 bases in the middle. CDR3 DNA sequence: TGTGCCAGCAGCCAGACAGGCCCCACTGAAGCTTTCTTT. Translation gives CASSQTGPTEAFF.

The chain has TRBV7-9 and TRBJ2-7; 8 bases match TRBD2. Germline loops: CDR1 SEHNR, CDR2 FQNEAQ (reference sequence). CDR3 length: 15 residues. With V trimmed by 4 bases and J by 0 bases, 5 bases remained unmatched. The CDR3, as DNA: TGTGCCAGCAGCTCGCATACTAGCGGCTCCTACGAGCAGTACTTC. Translated, it gives CASSSHTSGSYEQYF.

The chain has TRBV7-9 and TRBJ2-7; maybe TRBD1 (6 bases). CDR1 SEHNR and CDR2 FQNEAQ come from the germline V gene (reference sequence). Trimming removed 8 bases from V and 5 bases from J, with 16 bases in between. This CDR3 region has 13 residues. The CDR3 DNA reads as TGTGCCAGCCGGGCGGACAGTTTCCACGAGCAGTACTTC. This codes for CASRADSFHEQYF.

This chain joins TRBV4-2 and TRBJ1-1, with 9 bases aligning to TRBD1. V trimming: 0 bases; J trimming: 1 base; junction bases outside the gene matches: 0. The CDR3 is made up of 15 amino acids. From germline, CDR1 is LGHNA and CDR2 YNFKEQ. The DNA of the CDR3 is TGTGCCAGCAGCCAAGAGGGACAGGGGAACACTGAAGCTTTCTTT. Amino acid sequence: CASSQEGQGNTEAFF.

The chain couples TRBV5-6 to TRBJ2-2; the match to TRBD1 covers 7 bases. J lost 4 bases, V lost 4 bases, and 7 bases had no gene match. The CDR3 sequence is 15 residues long. The germline gives CDR1 SGHDT, CDR2 YYEEEE. As DNA, the CDR3 is TGTGCCAGCAGCCGACAGGGTCTACGCACCGGGGAGCTGTTTTTT. Translation: CASSRQGLRTGELFF. The entire variable domain, with the rest obtained from reference TRBV5-6 and TRBJ2-2, is as follows: DAGVTQSPTHLIKTRGQQVTLRCSPKSGHDTVSWYQQALGQGPQFIFQYYEEEERQRGNFPDRFSGHQFPNYSSELNVNALLLGDSALYLCASSRQGLRTGELFFGEGSRLTVL.

The V gene is TRBV12-3 or TRBV12-4, the J gene TRBJ2-7; 7 nucleotides align to TRBD1. This CDR3 is built from 13 residues. V dropped 3 bases and J dropped 7; count of bases not matched to a gene: 6. CDR3 nucleotides: TGTGCCAGCAGTTTGTTACAGGGGTGGGAGCAGTACTTC. Translated, it gives CASSLLQGWEQYF.

The chain recombines TRBV5-4 with TRBJ2-7; a possible D gene is TRBD2 (6 bases). The germline V gene has CDR1 SGHNT and CDR2 YYREEE (reference sequence). V gave up 2 bases and J gave up 2 bases, with 11 bases separating them. This CDR3 is built from 14 residues. The CDR3 reads CASSFGGTPYEQYF. The CDR3 DNA sequence: TGTGCCAGCAGCTTTGGCGGGACGCCCTACGAGCAGTACTTC.